This passage covers 8 T cell receptor beta chains from one sample sequenced in a study of technical replicates of blood from several donors. The assay was immunoSEQ multiplex PCR, and TCRdb's table has in-frame clones only and misses some. The sample consists of about 73,000 clones, more than 85% of them appearing once. The sequenced material came from PBMCs. All receptors derive from a human donor in good health. Some clones in this sample may be carry-over from other donors' samples.

The V call is TRBV9, the J call TRBJ1-1, with a tentative D call TRBD1 (5 bases). The germline V gene has CDR1 SGDLS and CDR2 YYNGEE. CDR3 length equals 10 residues. V was clipped by 3 bases and J by 14 bases, with 11 bases between them. CDR3 sequence: CASSAQGSFF. In DNA form, the CDR3 reads TGTGCCAGCAGCGCCCAGGGTTCCTTCTTT.

The table lists this clone with a count of one. The V gene is TRBV4-1, the J gene TRBJ2-3, with D possibly matching TRBD2 (6 bases). Trimming left V 0 bases short and J 0 bases short, with 7 bases between. Germline CDR1 MGHRA, CDR2 YSYEKL. This CDR3 spans 15 amino acids. The CDR3 loop is CASSQERGSTDTQYF. The CDR3 DNA reads TGCGCCAGCAGCCAAGAACGGGGGAGCACAGATACGCAGTATTTT.

This sequence joins TRBV5-8 and TRBJ2-3; tentative D call: TRBD1 (6 bases). This CDR3 has 13 amino acids. V was trimmed by 2 bases and J by 5 bases, leaving 9 bases between them. Per the germline V gene, CDR1 is SGHTS and CDR2 is YDEGEE. The DNA of the CDR3 is TGTGCCAGCAGCTTCGGCAGGGGAGATACGCAGTATTTT. Amino acids: CASSFGRGDTQYF.

This rearrangement joins TRBV7-2 to TRBJ2-7, with D possibly matching TRBD2 (5 bases). The V end lost 5 bases, the J end lost 3 bases, and 14 bases lay between the germline ends. This CDR3 has 14 residues. CDR1 and CDR2 from the germline V gene are SGHTA and FQGNSA. CDR3 region: CASSPPGYGYEQYF. DNA of the CDR3: TGTGCCAGCAGCCCCCCGGGATACGGCTACGAGCAGTACTTC.

This sequence joins TRBV15 and TRBJ2-3, with TRBD2 matching 7 bases. The CDR3 extends over 16 amino acids. J lost 4 bases, V lost 0 bases, and 7 bases had no gene match. Looked up from germline, CDR1 is LNHNV and CDR2 is YYDKDF (reference sequence). The CDR3: CATSRDKAGVADTQYF. The CDR3 DNA is TGTGCCACCAGCAGAGATAAGGCGGGAGTCGCAGATACGCAGTATTTT.

The chain uses TRBV10-3 and TRBJ2-3; D possibly corresponds to TRBD2 (5 bases). Trimming stripped 2 bases from V and 5 bases from J, with 8 bases between. Germline CDR1 and CDR2: ENHRY and SYGVKD. The CDR3 runs to 13 residues. The CDR3 loop reads CAISERRGDTQYF. As DNA, the CDR3 is TGTGCCATCAGTGAGCGACGGGGAGATACGCAGTATTTT.

The chain employs TRBV6-5 and TRBJ2-3; 8 bases fit TRBD1. The CDR3 covers 15 residues. CDR1 is MNHEY and CDR2 is SVGAGI in the germline V gene. The V segment lost 4 bases and the J segment 3 bases; nucleotides outside the gene matches: 6. The CDR3 sequence is CASSSDRARTDTQYF. CDR3 in DNA: TGTGCCAGCAGTTCGGACAGGGCCCGGACAGATACGCAGTATTTT.

The V gene is TRBV27, the J gene TRBJ1-2; D is uncertain. The CDR3 is 12 residues long. The V gene lost 4 bases and the J gene lost 1 base, with 4 bases spanning the gap. Germline CDR1 MNHEY, CDR2 SMNVEV (reference sequence). CDR3 nucleotide sequence: TGTGCCAGCAGTTCAGATAACTATGGCTACACCTTC. It is translated as CASSSDNYGYTF.